This T cell receptor (beta chain) was obtained from a study of blood T cells in healthy people across ages. V was trimmed by 3 bases and J by 4 bases, leaving 10 bases between them. Germline CDR1 reads SGHTA; CDR2 reads FQGNSA. The CDR3 is made up of 14 amino acids. A second PCR of roughly 7 to 11 cycles used a sample-barcoded 5' primer and a J-beta primer mix. MiXCR, run by TCRdb on the 5' RACE reads, gives a single entry per CDR3 protein. The table has approximately 800,000 distinct CDR3 sequences, roughly 60% seen once; the top ten hold roughly 22%. The V call is TRBV7-2, the J call TRBJ1-5; D ambiguous. Sequencing was done on a sample of blood. This TCR came from a man younger than 45 in good health. In DNA form, the CDR3 reads TGTGCCAGCAGCTTTGGGCCGTTGAATCAGCCCCAGCATTTT. Its translation: CASSFGPLNQPQHF. The complete variable domain, with remaining parts taken from reference TRBV7-2 and TRBJ1-5, reads GAGVSQSPSNKVTEKGKDVELRCDPISGHTALYWYRQSLGQGLEFLIYFQGNSAPDKSGLPSDRFSAERTGGSVSTLTIQRTQQEDSAVYLCASSFGPLNQPQHFGDGTRLSIL.